Following are 5 T cell receptor beta chains from one sample sequenced in a study of T cell responses to AZD1222 COVID-19 vaccine (dated by TCRdb to the early 2020s). Receptor amplification or capture employed the immunoSEQ multiplex PCR assay. In its TCRdb copy, this immuneACCESS table keeps in-frame sequences only and misses some clones. Where compared with another copy, unresolved V genes explain less than half of these, and the others have no known cause. The sample has 100,000 or so clones on record, roughly 86% of them singletons. Together, the top ten hold 9.5% to 13% of the sample. The sample's time point label, decoded: about 28 days (+/-7) after the second vaccine dose. Sample: peripheral blood, taken 28 days after the second AZD1222 dose. The receptors here all came from an adult who received the AZD1222 COVID-19 vaccine.

J is TRBJ2-3 and V is TRBV5-1; the D gene could be TRBD1 or TRBD2 (7 bases each). V lost 3 bases, J lost 3 bases, and 17 bases lay in between. The CDR3 extends over 16 amino acids. The V gene's germline CDR1 is SGHRS and CDR2 YFSETQ. CDR3 bases: TGCGCCAGCAGCTCCTTCCAGGGGGGGGGAACAGATACGCAGTATTTT. Translation gives CASSSFQGGGTDTQYF.

V usage is TRBV10-3 and J usage is TRBJ1-2; D remains ambiguous. The length of the CDR3 is 12 residues. Per germline, CDR1 ENHRY and CDR2 SYGVKD. Trimming removed 3 bases at V and 2 bases at J, with 4 bases between. The CDR3 here is CAISDQNYGYTF. The CDR3 region has the DNA TGTGCCATCAGTGACCAGAACTATGGCTACACCTTC.

As concerns this clone: Other DNA sequences within the sample encode an identical CDR3. The rearrangement joins TRBV5-1 to TRBJ2-1; TRBD2 aligns across 8 bases. Germline lookup yields CDR1 SGHRS and CDR2 YFSETQ. The CDR3 consists of 15 residues. The J segment lost 1 base and the V segment lost 0 bases, leaving 0 bases of the junction unmatched. Written as DNA, the CDR3 is TGCGCCAGCAGCTTGGCTAGCGGGTCCTACAATGAGCAGTTCTTC. This gives the protein CASSLASGSYNEQFF.

The chain employs TRBV7-8 and TRBJ2-2; perhaps TRBD2 as D (5 bases). Germline CDR1 SGHVS, CDR2 FQNEAQ. The CDR3 extends over 16 amino acids. Trimming cost V 2 bases and J 2 bases, with 12 bases left between them. The CDR3 protein is CASSLPRTRNTGELFF. Here the CDR3 DNA reads TGTGCCAGCAGCTTACCGCGAACTAGAAACACCGGGGAGCTGTTTTTT.

The chain is built from TRBV7-9 and TRBJ2-1; TRBD1 agrees at 11 bases. Germline V CDR1 and CDR2: SEHNR, FQNEAQ (reference sequence). The CDR3 contains 15 residues. V gave up 3 bases and J gave up 10 bases; unmatched junction bases: 8. CDR3 DNA: TGTGCCAGCAGCTTGGGACAGGGGGTCGCTCCCGAGCAGTTCTTC. Amino acid sequence: CASSLGQGVAPEQFF.